Below are 7 T cell receptor beta chains sequenced from a single sample in a study of control samples from healthy donors and cancer patients. Profiling relied on immunoSEQ multiplex PCR, and the TCRdb table lists in-frame clones only, not all of them. The profile shows about 130,000 clones, just under 95% of them singletons. The sequenced material came from PBMCs. These receptors all come from a man in his fifties or sixties with colorectal cancer.

This chain uses TRBV11-2 with TRBJ2-1; possibly TRBD1 for D (6 bases). Germline V gene sequence: CDR1 SGHAT, CDR2 FQNNGV. The ends were cut back, 2 bases at V and 4 bases at J, with 12 bases in the middle. This CDR3 is built from 15 residues. CDR3 sequence reads: CASSLSQGPYNEQFF. The CDR3 DNA reads as TGTGCCAGCAGCTTATCTCAGGGGCCGTACAATGAGCAGTTCTTC. Complete variable domain (other parts from reference TRBV11-2 and TRBJ2-1): EAGVAQSPRYKIIEKRQSVAFWCNPISGHATLYWYQQILGQGPKLLIQFQNNGVVDDSQLPKDRFSAERLKGVDSTLKIQPAKLEDSAVYLCASSLSQGPYNEQFFGPGTRLTVL.

The gene calls are TRBV7-2 and TRBJ2-5; D might be TRBD1 or TRBD2, each matching 5 bases. The CDR3 runs 17 residues. V shed 1 base and J shed 0 bases, with 15 bases lying between them. The germline V gene encodes CDR1 SGHTA and CDR2 FQGNSA. The CDR3 loop is CASSLGPGTLYQETQYF. CDR3 nucleotide sequence: TGTGCCAGCAGCTTAGGGCCCGGGACCCTGTACCAAGAGACCCAGTACTTC.

The V gene is TRBV19, the J gene TRBJ1-6; tentative D call: TRBD1 (6 bases). Trimming took 6 bases from V and 7 from J, leaving 13 bases between them. The CDR3 has 14 amino acids. Germline loops: CDR1 LNHDA, CDR2 SQIVND (reference sequence). CDR3 region: CASSLGQTNSPLHF. Here the CDR3 DNA reads TGTGCCAGTAGCCTCGGACAGACAAATTCACCCCTCCACTTT. The full variable domain, in which reference TRBV19 and TRBJ1-6 provide the parts outside the CDR3, is DGGITQSPKYLFRKEGQNVTLSCEQNLNHDAMYWYRQDPGQGLRLIYYSQIVNDFQKGDIAEGYSVSREKKESFPLTVTSAQKNPTAFYLCASSLGQTNSPLHFGNGTRLTVT.

This chain joins TRBV3-1 (or the pseudogene TRBV3-2) and TRBJ1-2; the D is unclear. The CDR3 has 14 residues. V gave up 1 base and J gave up 3 bases, with 9 bases separating them. Per germline, CDR1 LGHDT and CDR2 YNNKEL (reference sequence). The CDR3 spells CASSQGVPDYGYTF. CDR3 DNA: TGTGCCAGCAGCCAAGGAGTTCCGGACTATGGCTACACCTTC.

This clone has a single count. This chain uses TRBV5-1 with TRBJ1-2; TRBD1 matches 7 bases. V lost 4 bases, J lost 8 bases, and 8 bases stayed unmatched. Germline V CDR1 and CDR2: SGHRS, YFSETQ. The CDR3 has 13 residues. CDR3 DNA: TGCGCCAGCAGCCGTGACAGGGTTGGAGGCTACACCTTC. This gives the protein CASSRDRVGGYTF.

The genes are TRBV12-3 or TRBV12-4 and TRBJ2-7, with D unresolved. The CDR3 consists of 12 residues. Trimming pared 3 bases from V and 6 bases from J, leaving 9 bases between. In DNA, the CDR3 is TGTGCCAGCAGTTTGGTCCCAGCCGAGCAGTACTTC. Its protein is CASSLVPAEQYF.

The chain has TRBV18 and TRBJ1-1; 8 bases are a match to TRBD1. The CDR3 covers 13 residues. From germline, CDR1 is KGHSH and CDR2 LQKENI. The ends lost 6 bases at V and 3 bases at J; junction bases unmatched: 3. CDR3 in amino acids: CASSQGADTEAFF. CDR3 DNA sequence: TGTGCCAGCTCCCAGGGGGCCGACACTGAAGCTTTCTTT.